The entry that follows covers one T cell receptor beta chain sequence. The identical CDR3 is also encoded by other nucleotide sequences in the sample. The data belong to a study of cytomegalovirus exposure and HLA in healthy donors. 60 Vbeta and 13 Jbeta primers were used in PCR. The data were produced by immunoSEQ multiplex PCR, yet TCRdb's version contains in-frame clones alone and is incomplete. Here the sample spans 200,000 or so clones, 81% being singletons. The TCR comes from a woman between 18 and 29 years old in good health and CMV-seropositive. Material: PBMCs.

CDR3 loop: CASSLGRDQPQHF. Written as DNA, the CDR3 is TGCGCCAGCAGCTTGGGCAGGGATCAGCCCCAGCATTTT. The chain combines TRBV5-1 with TRBJ1-5; maybe TRBD1 (5 bases). The CDR3 is 13 amino acids. V was cut by 0 bases and J by 5 bases, with 6 bases left in between. The V gene's germline CDR1 is SGHRS and CDR2 YFSETQ.